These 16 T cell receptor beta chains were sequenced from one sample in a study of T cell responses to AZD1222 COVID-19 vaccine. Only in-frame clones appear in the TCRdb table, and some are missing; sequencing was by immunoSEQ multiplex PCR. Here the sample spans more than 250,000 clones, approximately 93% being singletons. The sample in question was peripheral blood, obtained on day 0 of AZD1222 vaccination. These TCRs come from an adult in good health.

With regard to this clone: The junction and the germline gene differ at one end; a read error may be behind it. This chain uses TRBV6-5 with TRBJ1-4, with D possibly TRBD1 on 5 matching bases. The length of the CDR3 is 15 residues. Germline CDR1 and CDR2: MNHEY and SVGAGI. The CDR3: CASSNSGTLGGKLFF. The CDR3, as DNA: TGTGCCAGCAGTAACTCCGGGACTCTGGGGGGGAAACTGTTTTTT.

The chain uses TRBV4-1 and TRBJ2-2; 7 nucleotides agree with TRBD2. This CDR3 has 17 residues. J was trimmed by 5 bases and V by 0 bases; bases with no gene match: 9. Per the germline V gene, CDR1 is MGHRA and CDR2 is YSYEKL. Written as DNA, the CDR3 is TGCGCCAGCAGCCAAGAACACGTTTTGGGAGGGACCGGGGAGCTGTTTTTT. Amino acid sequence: CASSQEHVLGGTGELFF.

The DNA of the CDR3 is TGCGCCAGCAGCTTGGCCTTGGCGGGAGGTAACAATGAGCAGTTCTTC. Protein: CASSLALAGGNNEQFF. V is TRBV5-1 and J is TRBJ2-1; 8 bases are a match to TRBD2. This CDR3 has 16 amino acids. V shed 0 bases and J 5 bases; nucleotides not matched to a gene: 7. Germline CDR1 reads SGHRS; CDR2 reads YFSETQ.

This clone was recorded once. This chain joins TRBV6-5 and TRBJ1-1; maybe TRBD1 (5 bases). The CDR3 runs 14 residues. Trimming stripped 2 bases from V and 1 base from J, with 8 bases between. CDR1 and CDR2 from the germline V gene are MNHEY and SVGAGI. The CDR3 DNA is TGTGCCAGCAGTTACGGGACCCCGAACACTGAAGCTTTCTTT. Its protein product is CASSYGTPNTEAFF.

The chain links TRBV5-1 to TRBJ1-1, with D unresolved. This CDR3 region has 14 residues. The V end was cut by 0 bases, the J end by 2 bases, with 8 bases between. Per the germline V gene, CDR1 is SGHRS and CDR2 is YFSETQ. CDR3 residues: CASSLDALNTEAFF. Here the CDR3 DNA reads TGCGCCAGCAGCTTGGACGCCCTTAACACTGAAGCTTTCTTT.

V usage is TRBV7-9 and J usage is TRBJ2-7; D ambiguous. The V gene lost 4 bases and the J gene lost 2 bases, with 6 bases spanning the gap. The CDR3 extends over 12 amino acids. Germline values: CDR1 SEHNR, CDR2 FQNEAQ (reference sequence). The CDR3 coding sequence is TGTGCCAGCAGCTCGCCCACCTACGAGCAGTACTTC. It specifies CASSSPTYEQYF.

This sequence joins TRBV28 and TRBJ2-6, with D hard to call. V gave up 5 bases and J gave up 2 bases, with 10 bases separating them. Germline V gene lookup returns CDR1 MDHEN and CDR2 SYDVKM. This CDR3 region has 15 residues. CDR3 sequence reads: CASSPRPPGANVLTF. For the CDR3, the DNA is TGTGCCAGCAGTCCTAGGCCCCCTGGGGCCAACGTCCTGACTTTC.

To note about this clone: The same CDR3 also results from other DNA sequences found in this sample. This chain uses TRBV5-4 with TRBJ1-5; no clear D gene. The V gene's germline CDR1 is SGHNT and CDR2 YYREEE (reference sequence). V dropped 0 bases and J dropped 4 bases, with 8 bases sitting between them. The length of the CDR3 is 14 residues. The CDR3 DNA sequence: TGTGCCAGCAGCTTGGCCGGTGGGAATCAGCCCCAGCATTTT. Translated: CASSLAGGNQPQHF.

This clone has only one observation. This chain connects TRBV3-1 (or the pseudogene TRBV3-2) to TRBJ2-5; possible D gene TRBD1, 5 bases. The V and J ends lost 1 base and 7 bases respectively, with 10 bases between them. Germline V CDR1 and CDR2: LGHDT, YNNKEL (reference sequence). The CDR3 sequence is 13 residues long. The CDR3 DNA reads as TGTGCCAGCAGCCAAGCAGGGTCAGCGACCCAGTACTTC. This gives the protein CASSQAGSATQYF.

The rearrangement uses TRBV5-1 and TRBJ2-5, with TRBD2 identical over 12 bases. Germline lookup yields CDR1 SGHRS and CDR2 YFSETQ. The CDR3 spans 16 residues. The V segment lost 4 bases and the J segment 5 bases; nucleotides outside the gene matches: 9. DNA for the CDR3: TGCGCCAGCAGCCCGACCGGGACTAGCGGGTCGGAGACCCAGTACTTC. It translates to CASSPTGTSGSETQYF.

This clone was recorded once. The CDR3 sequence: CASSQSGGSYNEQFF. CDR3 DNA sequence: TGTGCCAGCAGTCAAAGCGGGGGATCCTACAATGAGCAGTTCTTC. V is TRBV7-2 and J is TRBJ2-1, with 8 bases identical to TRBD2. The V segment lost 6 bases and the J segment 1 base; nucleotides outside the gene matches: 5. In germline, CDR1 is SGHTA, CDR2 FQGNSA. CDR3 length: 15 residues. The full variable domain, completed using reference TRBV7-2 and TRBJ2-1, is GAGVSQSPSNKVTEKGKDVELRCDPISGHTALYWYRQSLGQGLEFLIYFQGNSAPDKSGLPSDRFSAERTGGSVSTLTIQRTQQEDSAVYLCASSQSGGSYNEQFFGPGTRLTVL.

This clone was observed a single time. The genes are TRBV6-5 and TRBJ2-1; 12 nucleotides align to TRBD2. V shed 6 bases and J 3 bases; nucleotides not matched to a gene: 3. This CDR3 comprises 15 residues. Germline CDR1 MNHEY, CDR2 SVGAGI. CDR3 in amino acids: CASRASGGVYNEQFF. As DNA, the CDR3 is TGTGCCAGCAGGGCTAGCGGGGGGGTCTACAATGAGCAGTTCTTC.

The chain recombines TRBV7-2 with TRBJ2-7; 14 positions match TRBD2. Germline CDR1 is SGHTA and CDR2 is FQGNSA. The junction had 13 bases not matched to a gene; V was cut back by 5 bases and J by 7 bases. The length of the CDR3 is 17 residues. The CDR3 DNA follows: TGTGCCAGCAGCGACCACCTCCAGACTAGCGGGAGGGGGGAGCAGTACTTC. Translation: CASSDHLQTSGRGEQYF.

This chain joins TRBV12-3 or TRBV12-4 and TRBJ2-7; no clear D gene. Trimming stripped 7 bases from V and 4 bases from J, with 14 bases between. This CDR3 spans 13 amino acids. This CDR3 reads CASTMAPLYEQYF. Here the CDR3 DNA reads TGTGCCAGCACTATGGCCCCATTATACGAGCAGTACTTC.

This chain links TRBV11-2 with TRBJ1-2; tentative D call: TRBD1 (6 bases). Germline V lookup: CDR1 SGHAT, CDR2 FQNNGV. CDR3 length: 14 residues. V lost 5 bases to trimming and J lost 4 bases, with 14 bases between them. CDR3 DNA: TGTGCCAGCAGCCCAGGAGACAGGTCCTATGGCTACACCTTC. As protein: CASSPGDRSYGYTF.

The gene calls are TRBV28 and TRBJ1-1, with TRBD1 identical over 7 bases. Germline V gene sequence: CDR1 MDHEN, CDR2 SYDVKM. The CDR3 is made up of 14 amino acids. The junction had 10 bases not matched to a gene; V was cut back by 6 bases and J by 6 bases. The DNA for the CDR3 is TGTGCCAGCAGAACCACAGGGGAGGGACCTGAAGCTTTCTTT. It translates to CASRTTGEGPEAFF.